What follows are 2 T cell receptor beta chains derived from one specimen sequenced in a study of radiation and T cells in renal cell carcinoma. Treatment here: treatment-naive control, cytoreductive nephrectomy. The data were produced by immunoSEQ multiplex PCR, yet TCRdb's version contains in-frame clones alone and is incomplete. The sample yields around 9,000 clones, 55% to 65% seen once. Sequenced here: tumor tissue, sampled from a patient whose treatment was nephrectomy without radiotherapy. All receptors come from a man in his sixties with renal cell carcinoma.

The chain has TRBV7-3 and TRBJ2-3; D is unresolved. This CDR3 region has 13 residues. CDR1 is SGHTA and CDR2 is FQGTGA in the germline V gene. V lost 5 bases to trimming and J lost 0 bases, with 6 bases between them. CDR3 loop: CASSTASTDTQYF. The CDR3 coding sequence is TGTGCCAGCAGCACCGCGAGCACAGATACGCAGTATTTT.

The table lists this clone with a few counts. The rearrangement uses TRBV11-3 and TRBJ1-4, with no clear D. CDR1 and CDR2 (germline): SGHNT, YENEEA. The CDR3 spans 13 residues. Trimming shortened V by 0 bases and J by 8 bases, and 7 bases separated the two germline ends. The CDR3 sequence: CASSLDHGEKLFF. CDR3 DNA: TGTGCCAGCAGCTTAGATCATGGGGAAAAACTGTTTTTT.